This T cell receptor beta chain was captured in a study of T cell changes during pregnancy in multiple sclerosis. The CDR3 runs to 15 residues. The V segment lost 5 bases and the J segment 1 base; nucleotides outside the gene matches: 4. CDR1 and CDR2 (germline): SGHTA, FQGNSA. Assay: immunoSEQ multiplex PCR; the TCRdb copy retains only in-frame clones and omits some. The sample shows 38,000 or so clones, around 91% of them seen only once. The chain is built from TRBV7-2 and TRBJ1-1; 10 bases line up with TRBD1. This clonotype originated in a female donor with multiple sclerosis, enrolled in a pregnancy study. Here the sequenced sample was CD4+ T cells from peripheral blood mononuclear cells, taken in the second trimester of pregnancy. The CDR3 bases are TGTGCCAGCAGCCTCCGGGACAGGGGGAACACTGAAGCTTTCTTT. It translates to CASSLRDRGNTEAFF.